This is a list of T cell receptor beta chains from one sample in a study of T cell repertoires in cytomegalovirus infection. For these TCRs, the target antigens are not known. TCRdb reprocessed the reads via MiXCR and lists one record per CDR3 protein. The sample comprises roughly 51,000 distinct CDR3 sequences, more than 15% of which are singletons, and about 25% rests with the top ten. Sequences were derived from CD8+ T cells from cultured PBMCs, sampled from culture after CMV antigen stimulation. These receptors were taken from a human donor in good health (CMV status not recorded). Some clones in this sample may be carry-over from other donors' samples. Both conserved end residues are part of each CDR3. Fields, in order: J gene, V gene, clone size, D gene, CDR3 DNA, CDR3 protein. D genes are given only for firm matches. Part of the rows lack a size; the others show once, few, many or a class for expanded clones.

TRBJ2-1 TRBV12-3/TRBV12-4 - - TGTGCCAGCAGCAGACTAGTGCGTGAGCAGTTCTTC CASSRLVREQFF
TRBJ2-7 TRBV7-6 - - TGTGCCAGCAGCTTTGCCCCGGGGAACGAGCAGTACTTC CASSFAPGNEQYF
TRBJ2-7 TRBV20-1 - - TGCAGTGCTAGACCCCGGGAGCGCCACGAGCAGTACTTC CSARPRERHEQYF
TRBJ1-2 TRBV24-1 - TRBD1 TGTGCCACCAGTGTCGGGACAGGGGGCCGTGGCTACACCTTC CATSVGTGGRGYTF
TRBJ1-4 TRBV7-2 few TRBD1 TGTGCCAGCAGCTCAACAGGGGATAATGAAAAACTGTTTTTT CASSSTGDNEKLFF
TRBJ2-3 TRBV6-5 - TRBD2 TGTGCCAGCAGTTACTCTAGCGGGAGGGAGTTCACAGATACGCAGTATTTT CASSYSSGREFTDTQYF
TRBJ2-5 TRBV7-6 - TRBD2 TGTGCCAGCAGTGAAAGACTAGCGGGAGAAGAATTTGTAAGGGAGACCCAGTACTTC CASSERLAGEEFVRETQYF
TRBJ1-5 TRBV25-1 few - TGTGCCAGCAGGAGGGGCAATCAGCCCCAGCATTTT CASRRGNQPQHF
TRBJ1-5 TRBV27 many - TGTGCCAGCAGTTTGGACAGTCATCGGCCCCAGCATTTT CASSLDSHRPQHF
TRBJ1-1 TRBV12-3/TRBV12-4 - - TGTGCCAGCAGCTATAAGGGAGGGAACACTGAAGCTTTCTTT CASSYKGGNTEAFF
TRBJ1-1 TRBV7-2 few - TGTGCCAGCAGACAACCATGGGGGAACACTGAAGCTTTCTTT CASRQPWGNTEAFF
TRBJ1-2 TRBV7-9 - - TGTGCCAGCAGCTTAAATGCAGGGCGGGATGGCTACACCTTC CASSLNAGRDGYTF
TRBJ2-7 TRBV7-2 few - TGTGCCAGCAGCTTAAACCCCTCGGACGAGCAGTACTTC CASSLNPSDEQYF
TRBJ2-5 TRBV12-5 many TRBD1 TGTGCTAGTGGTTTGCCACTCCTGGACAGGTTCTATCGGGAGACCCAGTACTTC CASGLPLLDRFYRETQYF
TRBJ2-3 TRBV4-2 - - TGTGCCAGCAGCATCATGACAGGAGGGGCGACACATACGCAGTATTTT CASSIMTGGATHTQYF
TRBJ1-2 TRBV20-1 few TRBD1 TGCAGTGCTAGCGCCCTTAGGCCAGGGGGATATGGCTACACCTTC CSASALRPGGYGYTF
TRBJ2-6 TRBV20-1 - - TGCAGTGCTAGAGAGGAGCTCTCCGGGGCCAACGTCCTGACTTTC CSAREELSGANVLTF
TRBJ2-1 TRBV7-2 - - TGTGCCAGCAGCTTACTAGACTCCTACAATGAGCAGTTCTTC CASSLLDSYNEQFF
TRBJ2-1 TRBV20-1 few - TGCAGTGGAATGGGGGGGGCCCGCTACAATGAGCAGTTCTTC CSGMGGARYNEQFF
TRBJ2-2 TRBV27 - TRBD1 TGTGCCAGCCGTTTCACAGGGGGTCACGGGGAGCTGTTTTTT CASRFTGGHGELFF
TRBJ2-1 TRBV7-6 - - TGTGCCAGCAGCTTAGAGTCGGATCACAATGAGCAGTTCTTC CASSLESDHNEQFF